These 17 T cell receptor beta chains were all obtained from the same sample, sequenced in a study of blood T cell repertoires in COVID-19. Measured with immunoSEQ multiplex PCR; TCRdb has only the in-frame clones, and not every one. The table has about 80,000 clones, about four fifths seen once; the top ten hold about a sixth. Sequencing was done on a sample of peripheral blood. The receptors were gathered from a human donor in a cohort sampled during active COVID-19.

The rearrangement uses TRBV5-6 and TRBJ2-3; 9 nucleotides align to TRBD2. J lost 0 bases, V lost 0 bases, and 2 bases had no gene match. CDR1 is SGHDT, CDR2 YYEEEE, per germline. This CDR3 has 16 residues. DNA of the CDR3: TGTGCCAGCAGCTTGGGGGCGGGAGGGAGCACAGATACGCAGTATTTT. Its translation: CASSLGAGGSTDTQYF.

The V and J genes are TRBV10-3 and TRBJ2-3, with D possibly being TRBD1 (6 bases). V gave up 6 bases and J gave up 5 bases, with 15 bases separating them. This CDR3 comprises 14 residues. Germline V gives CDR1 ENHRY, CDR2 SYGVKD. CDR3 sequence reads: CAISRGGDKDTQYF. CDR3 DNA sequence: TGTGCCATCAGCCGAGGGGGTGATAAAGATACGCAGTATTTT.

The V call is TRBV11-3, the J call TRBJ2-1; 11 bases match TRBD2. J gave up 8 bases and V 2 bases, and 8 bases lay outside the gene matches. CDR3 length: 16 amino acids. Germline CDR1 reads SGHNT; CDR2 reads YENEEA. This CDR3 reads CASSLRGLAAPYEQFF. For the CDR3, the DNA is TGTGCCAGCAGCTTAAGGGGACTAGCGGCCCCCTATGAGCAGTTCTTC.

V gene TRBV4-1 combines with J gene TRBJ1-1; D gene unclear. Germline CDR1 is MGHRA and CDR2 is YSYEKL. The CDR3 sequence is 13 residues long. V lost 3 bases to trimming and J lost 1 base, with 6 bases between them. The CDR3 DNA follows: TGCGCCAGCAGCCATCCCGGGAACACTGAAGCTTTCTTT. Translating gives CASSHPGNTEAFF.

This clone was counted only a few times. The V and J genes are TRBV11-2 and TRBJ1-1, with D tentatively TRBD1 (5 bases). Trimming left V 4 bases short and J 1 base short, with 13 bases between. Germline lookup yields CDR1 SGHAT and CDR2 FQNNGV. This CDR3 comprises 15 residues. The CDR3 sequence: CASSSLQGANTEAFF. Written as DNA, the CDR3 is TGTGCCAGCAGCTCCCTTCAGGGTGCGAACACTGAAGCTTTCTTT. Variable domain in full (rest from reference TRBV11-2 and TRBJ1-1): EAGVAQSPRYKIIEKRQSVAFWCNPISGHATLYWYQQILGQGPKLLIQFQNNGVVDDSQLPKDRFSAERLKGVDSTLKIQPAKLEDSAVYLCASSSLQGANTEAFFGQGTRLTVV.

The sample holds a few counts of this clone. The chain has TRBV7-9 and TRBJ1-4, with D perhaps matching TRBD1 (5 bases). CDR1 is SEHNR and CDR2 is FQNEAQ in the germline V gene (reference sequence). The CDR3 loop spans 16 amino acids. V was trimmed by 1 base and J by 8 bases, leaving 17 bases between them. Here the CDR3 DNA reads TGTGCCAGCAGCTTAGGATTAGGGGCACCCATGGAAAAACTGTTTTTT. This translates into CASSLGLGAPMEKLFF.

V and J are TRBV14 and TRBJ2-6; no clear D gene. V was shortened by 1 base and J by 0 bases, with 4 bases between the two germline ends. This CDR3 is built from 15 residues. CDR1 SGHDN and CDR2 FVKESK come from the germline V gene. The CDR3 sequence is CASSQGLSGANVLTF. The CDR3 DNA follows: TGTGCCAGCAGCCAAGGGCTCTCTGGGGCCAACGTCCTGACTTTC.

The rearrangement joins TRBV19 to TRBJ2-7; perhaps TRBD1 as D (6 bases). Germline V lookup: CDR1 LNHDA, CDR2 SQIVND (reference sequence). V lost 5 bases, J lost 0 bases, and 17 bases lay in between. The CDR3 is 16 amino acids. CDR3 amino acids: CASSPGDGYSSYEQYF. The CDR3 DNA sequence: TGTGCCAGTAGTCCAGGGGACGGATATAGCTCCTACGAGCAGTACTTC.

This clone has more than one count but fewer than ten. The J gene is TRBJ2-4, the V gene TRBV5-6; 9 bases are a match to TRBD2. Per germline, CDR1 SGHDT and CDR2 YYEEEE. This CDR3 has 14 residues. V shed 4 bases and J 8 bases; nucleotides not matched to a gene: 7. The CDR3 nucleotides read TGTGCCAGCAGCCAAGGACTAGCGAGCGACATTCAGTACTTC. The encoded protein is CASSQGLASDIQYF.

The rearrangement uses TRBV2 and TRBJ2-7; 8 nucleotides agree with TRBD1. Trimming took 5 bases from V and 5 from J; bases not matched to a gene: 8. Germline CDR1 and CDR2: SNHLY and FYNNEI. The CDR3 runs to 14 residues. CDR3 region: CASSSDRVENEQYF. The CDR3 DNA is TGTGCCAGCAGTTCGGACAGGGTGGAGAACGAGCAGTACTTC.

J is TRBJ2-3 and V is TRBV5-4; possible D gene TRBD2, 5 bases. Germline CDR1 SGHNT, CDR2 YYREEE (reference sequence). Trimming took 4 bases from V and 4 from J, leaving 10 bases between them. The CDR3 has 13 residues. CDR3 in DNA: TGTGCCAGCAGCCCGACTAAACCAGATACGCAGTATTTT. This sequence encodes CASSPTKPDTQYF.

This clone was recorded a few times. V and J are TRBV7-2 and TRBJ2-4; TRBD2 aligns across 7 bases. J lost 0 bases, V lost 1 base, and 6 bases had no gene match. CDR3 size: 17 residues. CDR1 SGHTA and CDR2 FQGNSA come from the germline V gene. Here the CDR3 DNA reads TGTGCCAGCAGCTTAGGGGAGGGGTCCATAGCCAAAAACATTCAGTACTTC. This codes for CASSLGEGSIAKNIQYF.

This clone was observed a few times. This chain uses TRBV10-3 with TRBJ1-5, with 9 positions matching TRBD1. V trimming: 7 bases; J trimming: 5 bases; junction bases outside the gene matches: 3. This CDR3 is 13 amino acids long. Germline lookup yields CDR1 ENHRY and CDR2 SYGVKD. This chain's CDR3 is CAITRDRDQPQHF. CDR3 nucleotide sequence: TGTGCCATCACCCGGGACAGGGATCAGCCCCAGCATTTT.

V and J are TRBV5-1 and TRBJ2-1, with 12 bases that match TRBD2. This CDR3 region has 17 residues. The trim removed 4 bases at V and 4 bases at J, leaving 9 bases unmatched. In germline, CDR1 is SGHRS, CDR2 YFSETQ. CDR3 sequence (DNA): TGCGCCAGCAGCCCCGGACTAGCGGGACGTGGGTACAATGAGCAGTTCTTC. This encodes CASSPGLAGRGYNEQFF.

The chain links TRBV11-2 to TRBJ1-3; D remains unclear. Between the trimmed V and J ends, which lost 3 bases and 0 bases, there was a span of 9 bases. This CDR3 contains 15 residues. Germline CDR1 and CDR2: SGHAT and FQNNGV. CDR3: CASSLAGSSGNTIYF. Here the CDR3 DNA reads TGTGCCAGCAGCTTGGCCGGGAGCTCTGGAAACACCATATATTTT.

V usage is TRBV27 and J usage is TRBJ2-7; a weak D match, TRBD1 (6 bases). CDR1 is MNHEY, CDR2 SMNVEV, per germline (reference sequence). The ends were cut back, 4 bases at V and 3 bases at J, with 16 bases in the middle. The length of the CDR3 is 15 residues. The CDR3 DNA sequence: TGTGCCAGCAGTTCACAGGGCCGAACGGGCTACGAGCAGTACTTC. This gives the protein CASSSQGRTGYEQYF.

The rearrangement joins TRBV7-8 to TRBJ2-5; TRBD2 matches at 14 bases. The junction had 6 bases not matched to a gene; V was cut back by 5 bases and J by 4 bases. Germline CDR1 and CDR2: SGHVS and FQNEAQ. The CDR3 runs to 16 residues. The CDR3 region has the DNA TGTGCCAGCAGCCCGGGGGGGACTAGCGGGAGAGAGACCCAGTACTTC. Protein sequence: CASSPGGTSGRETQYF.